A selection of T cell receptor beta chains follows, all from one sample in a study of T cell clusters in autoimmune cytopenias. With the multiplex PCR reads reprocessed, TCRdb shows one record per CDR3 protein and no DNA. The data include 5,600 or so distinct CDR3 sequences; the top ten clones carry approximately 7.2%. This sample was also put to use in a study of T cell repertoires in aging, cancer and after chemotherapy.

The source material was peripheral blood. These receptors were obtained from a human donor in good health. Both conserved end residues are part of each CDR3. The listing skips clone size in some rows; elsewhere it reads once, few, many or a size class.

clone size | J gene | V gene | CDR3 protein
. | TRBJ2-2 | TRBV6-2/TRBV6-3 | CASSESTGGKTGELFF
medium-sized | TRBJ2-1 | TRBV6-1 | CASSLSGTSVYNEQFF
. | TRBJ1-6 | TRBV27 | CASSLARSSYNSPLHF
. | TRBJ2-1 | TRBV11-2 | CASSPAQEQFF
medium-sized | TRBJ2-1 | TRBV6-2/TRBV6-3 | CASSRGSEQFF
medium-sized | TRBJ2-5 | TRBV19 | CASSNLQETQYF
medium-sized | TRBJ2-2 | TRBV7-2 | CASSLVLSTGELFF
. | TRBJ2-3 | TRBV5-1 | CASSSLDRGSTDTQYF
medium-sized | TRBJ2-1 | TRBV15 | CATSRALAGAGSYNEQFF
medium-sized | TRBJ2-2 | TRBV5-6 | CASSLVAGELFF